This is a list of T cell receptor beta chains from one sample in a study of shared clonotypes between healthy human individuals. Libraries were prepared by immunoSEQ multiplex PCR; TCRdb keeps only in-frame clonotypes and omits some of them. Here the sample spans about 770,000 clones, around 70% being singletons. Sequencing was performed on memory CD4+ T cells sorted from blood. The receptors were sampled from a woman aged 25 to 39 in good health. The CDR3 runs from the conserved cysteine through the conserved F or W. Each record gives: clone size, V gene, CDR3 length, J gene, D gene, CDR3 DNA, CDR3 protein. The D gene is left open where the match is weak. Clone size is stated in some rows and not others, as once, few, many or a class when expanded.

NA	TRBV30	12	TRBJ2-7	NA	TGTGCCTGGAGTGTATTGGGATACGAGCAGTACTTC	CAWSVLGYEQYF
NA	TRBV6-5	15	TRBJ2-1	NA	TGTGCCAGCAGTCTAAGGAGGGGGTCCTACAATGAGCAGTTCTTC	CASSLRRGSYNEQFF
NA	TRBV7-2	14	TRBJ1-2	NA	TGTGCCAGCAGCTCTTATTTGACTAACTATGGCTACACCTTC	CASSSYLTNYGYTF
few	TRBV20-1	11	TRBJ2-3	NA	TGCAGTTGCTCTGACAAAGATACGCAGTATTTT	CSCSDKDTQYF
once	TRBV5-1	14	TRBJ2-5	NA	TGCGCCAGCTCTAGGGGGGATTTCCAAGAGACCCAGTACTTC	CASSRGDFQETQYF
NA	TRBV28	11	TRBJ1-2	NA	TGTGCCAGCAGTTTAAGGTTTGGCTACACCTTC	CASSLRFGYTF
NA	TRBV5-1	14	TRBJ1-1	NA	TGCGCCAGCAGCTTGTACAGAACCCACACTGAAGCTTTCTTT	CASSLYRTHTEAFF
NA	TRBV9	14	TRBJ2-1	NA	TGTGCCAGCAGCTCTGCCGGGGCGGGTTGGGAGCAGTTCTTC	CASSSAGAGWEQFF
NA	TRBV7-2	15	TRBJ2-3	TRBD2	TGTGCCAGCAGCTTCACTAGCGGGAGTTCAGATACGCAGTATTTT	CASSFTSGSSDTQYF
NA	TRBV7-2	15	TRBJ2-1	TRBD2	TGTGCCAGCAGCTTACAGGGACTAGCGTTGAATGAGCAGTTCTTC	CASSLQGLALNEQFF
NA	TRBV11-2	15	TRBJ2-1	TRBD2	TGTGCCAGCAGCGAGTTTAGCGGGACCTACAATGAGCAGTTCTTC	CASSEFSGTYNEQFF
NA	TRBV6-6	14	TRBJ2-3	NA	TGTGCCAGCATCCGCGAGCCGCTCACAGATACGCAGTATTTT	CASIREPLTDTQYF
NA	TRBV25-1	17	TRBJ2-3	TRBD1	TGTGCCAGCGGGGGACAGGGACCGCGGGAAGACACAGATACGCAGTATTTT	CASGGQGPREDTDTQYF
NA	TRBV6-1	17	TRBJ2-5	TRBD2	TGTGCCAGCAGTGTGTGGGGGGCTAGCGGGACAGACGAGACCCAGTACTTC	CASSVWGASGTDETQYF
NA	TRBV6-4	15	TRBJ1-2	TRBD1	TGTGCCAGCAGCGAAATTCAGGGGGCGGGCTATGGCTACACCTTC	CASSEIQGAGYGYTF
NA	TRBV28	14	TRBJ2-2	NA	TGTGCCAGCAGGGGACTGGCGAACACCGGGGAGCTGTTTTTT	CASRGLANTGELFF
NA	TRBV6-6	15	TRBJ2-3	TRBD2	TGTGCCAGCAGGTCGAGCGGGAGGCCACAAGATACGCAGTATTTT	CASRSSGRPQDTQYF
NA	TRBV7-5	17	TRBJ1-5	NA	TGTGTCAGAAGGGGGACGTCGGGACACCTCGGGAATCAGCCCCAGCATTTT	CVRRGTSGHLGNQPQHF
NA	TRBV28	13	TRBJ1-2	NA	TGTGCCAGCAGTTTAGGTTTAAACTATGGCTACACCTTC	CASSLGLNYGYTF
NA	TRBV9	15	TRBJ2-7	NA	TGTGCCAGCAGCGTATGGGACGGTAGCTCCTACGAGCAGTACTTC	CASSVWDGSSYEQYF
NA	TRBV18	11	TRBJ2-7	NA	TGTGCCAGCTCGCCCGGCTACGAGCAGTACTTC	CASSPGYEQYF
NA	TRBV2	15	TRBJ1-5	NA	TGTGCCAGCAGGTTTCTTGAACAGCGCAATCAGCCCCAGCATTTT	CASRFLEQRNQPQHF
NA	TRBV27	14	TRBJ2-7	TRBD2	TGTGCCAGCAGTGTCGGGACTAGCAGCTACGAGCAGTACTTC	CASSVGTSSYEQYF
NA	TRBV4-1	15	TRBJ2-7	TRBD2	TGCGCCAGCAGCCAACCTACTAGCGGGAGACCCGAGCAGTACTTC	CASSQPTSGRPEQYF
few	TRBV7-2	16	TRBJ1-1	NA	TGTGCCAGCAGCTCCCAACAGGGTACTTTGAGCACTGAAGCTTTCTTT	CASSSQQGTLSTEAFF
few	TRBV4-2	15	TRBJ1-4	NA	TGTGCCAGCAGCCAAAAGAACGCCGGAGGGGAAAAACTGTTTTTT	CASSQKNAGGEKLFF
NA	TRBV11-2	13	TRBJ2-7	NA	TGTGCCAGCAGCTACCTATTAGTATACGAGCAGTACTTC	CASSYLLVYEQYF
NA	TRBV11-3	15	TRBJ2-7	NA	TGTGCCAGCAGCTCGACTACCACCCGTTGGGGCGAGCAGTACTTC	CASSSTTTRWGEQYF
once	TRBV5-1	15	TRBJ2-3	TRBD1	TGCGCCAGCAGCCCCCGACAGGGTACGAGAGATACGCAGTATTTT	CASSPRQGTRDTQYF
NA	TRBV5-1	15	TRBJ1-4	NA	TGCGCCAGCGCCGTACAGGATACAACTAATGAAAAACTGTTTTTT	CASAVQDTTNEKLFF
NA	TRBV19	16	TRBJ1-1	NA	TGTGCCAGTAGGGGCCAGGGAGGGAGAATGGGCACTGAAGCTTTCTTT	CASRGQGGRMGTEAFF
NA	TRBV5-8	16	TRBJ1-4	NA	TGTGCCAGCAGCTTGGATCCGGGATTTGACCTTGGAAAACTGTTTTTT	CASSLDPGFDLGKLFF
NA	TRBV2	14	TRBJ1-4	TRBD1	TGTGCCAGCAGTGAGCACAGGGGGCGAGAAAAACTGTTTTTT	CASSEHRGREKLFF
NA	TRBV30	15	TRBJ2-7	TRBD2	TGTGCCTGGAGTGTATACTCCGGGAGGCCGGGCGAGCAGTACTTC	CAWSVYSGRPGEQYF
few	TRBV19	16	TRBJ2-7	NA	TGTGCCAGTAGTATATATCCAGGGACATTGGCTAACGAGCAGTACTTC	CASSIYPGTLANEQYF
NA	TRBV7-9	15	TRBJ1-5	NA	TGTGCCAGCAGCTTAGGCACAGGGAGAAATCAGCCCCAGCATTTT	CASSLGTGRNQPQHF
NA	TRBV7-2	15	TRBJ2-3	NA	TGTGCCAGCAGCCCTTACTTTGAGGGCACAGATACGCAGTATTTT	CASSPYFEGTDTQYF